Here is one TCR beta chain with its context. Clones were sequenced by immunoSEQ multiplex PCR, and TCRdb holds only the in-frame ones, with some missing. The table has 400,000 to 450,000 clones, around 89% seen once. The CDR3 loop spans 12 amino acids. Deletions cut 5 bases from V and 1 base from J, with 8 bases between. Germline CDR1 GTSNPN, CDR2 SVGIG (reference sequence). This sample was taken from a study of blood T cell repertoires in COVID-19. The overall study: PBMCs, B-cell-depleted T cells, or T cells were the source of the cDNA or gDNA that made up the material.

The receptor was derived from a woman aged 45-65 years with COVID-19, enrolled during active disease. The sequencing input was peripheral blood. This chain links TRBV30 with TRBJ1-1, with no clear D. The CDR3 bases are TGTGCCTGGGCCAGGTCGAACACTGAAGCTTTCTTT. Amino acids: CAWARSNTEAFF.